This T cell receptor (beta chain) was identified during a study of shared clonotypes between healthy human individuals. Recent vaccinations or acute infections were absent in the healthy HIV-negative adult donors. Germline CDR1 is MDHEN and CDR2 is SYDVKM. The CDR3 runs to 16 residues. V shed 4 bases, J shed 0 bases, and the junction held 8 bases outside the gene matches. In regard to this clone: Antigen: not known.

When replicate PCRs were run on sorted subsets, they used about 220 ng DNA, 28,000 or so T cell genomes. Method: immunoSEQ multiplex PCR; TCRdb's copy keeps in-frame clones and lacks some. The data show some 1 million clones, about 76% seen once. Study-wide results and limits: Shared clonotypes across all four donors exceeded non-shared ones in generation probability. Naive subsets typically showed greater estimated richness than memory subsets.

The sequencing input was memory CD4+ T cells sorted from blood. Regarding subset: CD45RA-negative fraction. The chain recombines TRBV28 with TRBJ2-7, with TRBD2 matching over 8 bases. This clonotype was obtained from a man between 18 and 29 years old in good health. DNA of the CDR3: TGTGCCAGCAGTTCAACGGGGGGGAAGAGCTCCTACGAGCAGTACTTC. Its protein is CASSSTGGKSSYEQYF.